This TCR beta chain was found in a study of radiation and T cells in renal cell carcinoma. This table comes from immunoSEQ multiplex PCR, and its TCRdb copy is limited to in-frame clones, with some not included. The sample records some 150,000 clones, approximately 86% being singletons. The time point denotes: blood 4 weeks post-SBRT, at nephrectomy. Treatment noted: 15 Gy SBRT to primary tumor, nephrectomy 4 weeks later. Per the germline V gene, CDR1 is SGHKS and CDR2 is YYEKEE (reference sequence). Trimming pared 0 bases from V and 0 bases from J, leaving 9 bases between. This CDR3 is built from 15 residues.

Sequencing used blood, obtained from a patient whose treatment included radiotherapy and nephrectomy. The receptor was isolated from a woman aged 45-60 years with renal cell carcinoma. J is TRBJ1-2 and V is TRBV5-5, with unresolved D. This CDR3 reads CASSLAWQPNYGYTF. DNA for the CDR3: TGTGCCAGCAGCTTGGCCTGGCAGCCTAACTATGGCTACACCTTC.